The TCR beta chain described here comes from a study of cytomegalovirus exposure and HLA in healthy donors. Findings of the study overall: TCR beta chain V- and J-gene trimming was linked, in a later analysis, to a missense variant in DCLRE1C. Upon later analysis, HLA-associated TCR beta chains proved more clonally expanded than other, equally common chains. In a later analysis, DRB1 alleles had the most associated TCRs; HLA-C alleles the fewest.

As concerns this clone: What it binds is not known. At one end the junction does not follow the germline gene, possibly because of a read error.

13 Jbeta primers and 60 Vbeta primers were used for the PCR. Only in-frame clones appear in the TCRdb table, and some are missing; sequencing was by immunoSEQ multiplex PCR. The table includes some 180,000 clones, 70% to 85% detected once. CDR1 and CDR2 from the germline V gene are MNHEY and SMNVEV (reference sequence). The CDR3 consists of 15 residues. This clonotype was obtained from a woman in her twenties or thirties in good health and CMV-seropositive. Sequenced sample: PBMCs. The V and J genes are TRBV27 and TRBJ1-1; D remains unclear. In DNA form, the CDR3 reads TGTACCAGCAGTTTCTCGCCCTTAGATAACACTGAAGCTTTCTTT. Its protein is CTSSFSPLDNTEAFF.